These T cell receptor beta chains were read from a single sample in a study of early T cells in non-severe SARS-CoV-2 infection. TCRdb passed the 5' RACE reads through MiXCR, listing each CDR3 protein once. The sample contains tens of thousands of distinct CDR3 sequences, around 8.9% of which appear only once. Sequenced input: whole blood. These receptors were obtained from an adult who was a healthcare worker with PCR-confirmed SARS-CoV-2 infection or an uninfected control (not recorded which). Each CDR3 is given with its conserved first and last residue. The D gene is left open where the match is weak. Clone size is shown for a subset of rows, as once, few, many or a class of expanded clone.

TRBJ1-1,-,-,TRBV18,TGTGCCAGCTCAGCATTAACGTTGCGGGGGCTGAACACTGAAGCTTTCTTT,CASSALTLRGLNTEAFF
TRBJ2-5,-,many,TRBV19,TGTGCCAGTAGTATAGATCGATGGCGGGAGACCCAGTACTTC,CASSIDRWRETQYF
TRBJ2-1,-,-,TRBV25-1,TGTGCCAGCAGTCCTTTGGGACCGGAGACTGAGCAGTTCTTC,CASSPLGPETEQFF
TRBJ1-2,-,few,TRBV6-2/TRBV6-3,TGTGCCAGCAGCTCAGACGACCCCGCCTCTAACTATGGCTACACCTTC,CASSSDDPASNYGYTF
TRBJ1-6,-,many,TRBV3-1,TGTGCCAGCAGCCAAGGGGCCGGGCGCTATAATTCACCCCTCCACTTT,CASSQGAGRYNSPLHF
TRBJ2-2,TRBD2,few,TRBV4-3,TGCGCCAGCAGCCAAGATTATGCGGGAGCGAACACCGGGGAGCTGTTTTTT,CASSQDYAGANTGELFF
TRBJ2-7,TRBD1,many,TRBV7-2,TGTGCCAGCAGCCAGGGGGCCTACGAGCAGTACTTC,CASSQGAYEQYF
TRBJ1-5,-,-,TRBV28,TGTGCCAGCACCAGGTTGGCACAGCCCCAGCATTTT,CASTRLAQPQHF
TRBJ1-5,-,-,TRBV12-3/TRBV12-4,TGTGCCAGCAGTTTTGGGCAGGCGGAGAGTCAGCCCCAGCATTTT,CASSFGQAESQPQHF
TRBJ2-5,-,few,TRBV5-6,TGTGCCAGCAGCTTGCAAGGGTCGCAGACCCAGTACTTC,CASSLQGSQTQYF
TRBJ2-7,TRBD1,many,TRBV6-1,TGTGCCAGCAGTGCCGGGACAGGGTCGAGGGAGCAGTACTTC,CASSAGTGSREQYF
TRBJ2-1,TRBD2,many,TRBV3-1,TGTGCCAGCAGCCAAGTTAACCCTCTCGGCGGGAGGGCCGGGAGGAAAAACAATGAGCAGTTCTTC,CASSQVNPLGGRAGRKNNEQFF
TRBJ2-5,TRBD2,-,TRBV6-5,TGTGCCAGCAAACAGACTAGCGGAGCTCAAGAGACCCAGTACTTC,CASKQTSGAQETQYF
TRBJ1-5,-,-,TRBV6-2/TRBV6-3,TGTGCCAGCAATCCCTTGGGGGTTCAGCCCCAGCATTTT,CASNPLGVQPQHF
TRBJ2-1,-,-,TRBV20-1,TGCAGTGCTAGAGTGGGAGTGGGGCAGAGTGAGCAGTTCTTC,CSARVGVGQSEQFF
TRBJ2-1,-,few,TRBV5-1,TGCGCCAGCAGTCCTGGGACCGCGAGCTCCTACAATGAGCAGTTCTTC,CASSPGTASSYNEQFF
TRBJ2-1,-,many,TRBV7-2,TGTGCCAGCAGCTACAACAGGTACAATGAGCAGTTCTTC,CASSYNRYNEQFF
TRBJ2-2,TRBD2,-,TRBV29-1,TGCAGCGTGGGGACAGAAGGACTAGCGGGAGTCGCCGGGGAGCTGTTTTTT,CSVGTEGLAGVAGELFF
TRBJ2-2,-,-,TRBV9,TGTGCCAGCAGCGTAGACCCCATCGCTGGGGAGCTGTTTTTT,CASSVDPIAGELFF
TRBJ2-1,-,once,TRBV29-1,TGCAGCGTTGGAACGGGGGTCTCCTCCTACAATGAGCAGTTCTTC,CSVGTGVSSYNEQFF
TRBJ2-5,TRBD2,many,TRBV20-1,TGCAGTGCTCCGCCTGAGTTAGCGGGAGCCCAGTACTTC,CSAPPELAGAQYF
TRBJ2-7,-,few,TRBV28,TGTGCCAGCAGTTTATGGACTAGCTCCTACGAGCAGTACTTC,CASSLWTSSYEQYF
TRBJ2-7,TRBD2,-,TRBV15,TGTGCCACCAGCAGAGAGCTAGCGGGAGGTGGGGAGCAGTACTTC,CATSRELAGGGEQYF
TRBJ2-1,-,many,TRBV11-1,TGTGCCAGCAGCTTAACCCGCTACAGGGTCGGCTCCTACAATGAGCAGTTCTTC,CASSLTRYRVGSYNEQFF
TRBJ1-6,-,many,TRBV10-2,TGCGCCAGCAGTGAGAACGGGTTCTACAATTCACCCCTCCACTTT,CASSENGFYNSPLHF
TRBJ2-1,-,many,TRBV28,TGTGCCAGCAGTCCACTCCCGGGGTACAATGAGCAGTTCTTC,CASSPLPGYNEQFF
TRBJ2-1,-,many,TRBV21-1,TGTGCCAGCAGTTCCCGGGACAGGTCTGACAATGAGCAGTTCTTC,CASSSRDRSDNEQFF
TRBJ2-7,-,many,TRBV20-1,TGCAGTGCTCCCCGTGGGAGTAACTACTACGAGCAGTACTTC,CSAPRGSNYYEQYF
TRBJ2-7,-,many,TRBV7-2,TGTGCCAGCAGCTTTGCGGACGGAACATGGAACTACGAGCAGTACTTC,CASSFADGTWNYEQYF
TRBJ2-7,-,-,TRBV7-9,TGTGCCAGCAGCTTCGCCGCTCCGTCGTCCTACGAGCAGTACTTC,CASSFAAPSSYEQYF
TRBJ1-2,-,few,TRBV6-5,TGTGCCAGCAGTCTACAGGGACCAAACTATGGCTACACCTTC,CASSLQGPNYGYTF
TRBJ1-1,-,many,TRBV6-5,TGTGCCAGCAGTTACAAGGGGACTGACACTGAAGCTTTCTTT,CASSYKGTDTEAFF
TRBJ2-1,-,many,TRBV4-1,TGCGCCAGCAGCCAAGACTCAGCGGTCCAGTTCTTC,CASSQDSAVQFF
TRBJ2-7,-,few,TRBV4-2,TGTGCCAGCAGCCAATCGCTGGGGGGCTACGACGAGCAGTACTTC,CASSQSLGGYDEQYF
TRBJ2-1,-,many,TRBV6-4,TGTGCCAGCAGCGCGGACAGTTCCTACAATGAGCAGTTCTTC,CASSADSSYNEQFF
TRBJ2-3,TRBD2,many,TRBV7-6,TGTGCCAGCAGCCGAGACGGGGCGGGAGAAGGAGATACGCAGTATTTT,CASSRDGAGEGDTQYF
TRBJ1-6,-,many,TRBV4-2,TGTGCCAGCAGCCTAACGAGGGAGGAAGTAGGAAATTCACCCCTCCACTTT,CASSLTREEVGNSPLHF
TRBJ1-6,-,-,TRBV12-3/TRBV12-4,TGTGCCAGCATGGGAGGGGCGCCCAATTCACCCCTCCACTTT,CASMGGAPNSPLHF
TRBJ1-1,TRBD1,many,TRBV6-5,TGTGCCAGCCGATGGGACAGGAACACTGAAGCTTTCTTT,CASRWDRNTEAFF
TRBJ1-5,-,many,TRBV20-1,TGCAGTGCTAGTATATATGATGGGGAGGCCCAGCATTTT,CSASIYDGEAQHF
TRBJ1-2,-,many,TRBV28,TGTGCCAGCAGTGGGGCGGATAACTCTAACTATGGCTACACCTTC,CASSGADNSNYGYTF
TRBJ2-1,-,-,TRBV11-2,TGTGCCAGCCTCGGGGGTACACAGGATTACAATGAGCAGTTCTTC,CASLGGTQDYNEQFF
TRBJ2-7,-,-,TRBV6-2/TRBV6-3,TGTGCCAGCAGCCGAACAGGGGACTGGGAGCAGTACTTC,CASSRTGDWEQYF
TRBJ2-7,TRBD1,many,TRBV13,TGTGCCAGCAGCGCAACCGGGACAGGGGGCTCCTACGAGCAGTACTTC,CASSATGTGGSYEQYF
TRBJ2-1,-,many,TRBV5-4,TGTGCCAGCAGCCCCCTAGGGGGGGCGAAATCCTACAATGAGCAGTTCTTC,CASSPLGGAKSYNEQFF
TRBJ2-1,-,once,TRBV20-1,TGCAGTGCCCGAGGGCTAGCAGACTACAATGAGCAGTTCTTC,CSARGLADYNEQFF
TRBJ2-2,TRBD2,few,TRBV7-9,TGTGCCAGCAGCATCTCCGGGACTAAGGAAGGTGGCGGGGAGCTGTTTTTT,CASSISGTKEGGGELFF
TRBJ2-2,-,many,TRBV11-2,TGTGCCAGCAGCTTTAGCGGCAACACCGGGGAGCTGTTTTTT,CASSFSGNTGELFF